A selection of T cell receptor beta chains follows, all from one sample in a study of T cell responses to AZD1222 COVID-19 vaccine. Clones were sequenced by immunoSEQ multiplex PCR, and TCRdb holds only the in-frame ones, with some missing. Altogether 120,000 or so clones are present, 85% to 95% being singletons, with the ten largest covering over 6%. Sequences were derived from peripheral blood, sampled on day 0 of AZD1222 vaccination. Receptor source: an adult in good health. CDR3s include the opening cysteine and the closing phenylalanine or tryptophan. D genes are given only for firm matches. Clone size is shown for a subset of rows, as once, few, many or a class of expanded clone.

d_gene: NA
v_gene: TRBV3-1/TRBV3-2
j_gene: TRBJ1-4
abundance: NA
CDR3nt: TGTGCCAGCAGCCGCGGGACGGCGAATGAAAAACTGTTTTTT
CDR3aa: CASSRGTANEKLFF

d_gene: NA
v_gene: TRBV20-1
j_gene: TRBJ2-3
abundance: NA
CDR3nt: TGCAGTGCTAGAATCGGGGGTACGCAGTATTTT
CDR3aa: CSARIGGTQYF

d_gene: TRBD1
v_gene: TRBV19
j_gene: TRBJ1-1
abundance: NA
CDR3nt: TGTGCCAGTAATCTAGGGGGCCTGAACACTGAAGCTTTCTTT
CDR3aa: CASNLGGLNTEAFF

d_gene: TRBD2
v_gene: TRBV18
j_gene: TRBJ2-3
abundance: NA
CDR3nt: TGTGCCAGCTCAGCCTTAGCGGGGGGCAGCACAGATACGCAGTATTTT
CDR3aa: CASSALAGGSTDTQYF

d_gene: NA
v_gene: TRBV5-1
j_gene: TRBJ2-1
abundance: NA
CDR3nt: TGCGCCAGCAGCTTGAACTTCCACGGTAGCTCCTACAATGAGCAGTTCTTC
CDR3aa: CASSLNFHGSSYNEQFF

d_gene: TRBD1
v_gene: TRBV18
j_gene: TRBJ2-7
abundance: NA
CDR3nt: TGTGCCAGCTCGCCCGGGACAGGGGGTTCTTACGAGCAGTACTTC
CDR3aa: CASSPGTGGSYEQYF

d_gene: NA
v_gene: TRBV25-1
j_gene: TRBJ1-3
abundance: NA
CDR3nt: TGTGCCAGCAGTGGGACAACGAGCCTCTCTGGAAACACCATATATTTT
CDR3aa: CASSGTTSLSGNTIYF

d_gene: NA
v_gene: TRBV29-1
j_gene: TRBJ2-2
abundance: NA
CDR3nt: TGCAGCGTTACAGGGATGAACACCGGGGAGCTGTTTTTT
CDR3aa: CSVTGMNTGELFF

d_gene: NA
v_gene: TRBV19
j_gene: TRBJ2-1
abundance: NA
CDR3nt: TGTGCCAGTAGTACTTCCAACAGGGATTACAATGAGCAGTTCTTC
CDR3aa: CASSTSNRDYNEQFF

d_gene: NA
v_gene: TRBV30
j_gene: TRBJ1-5
abundance: NA
CDR3nt: TGTGCCTGGAGTGTACGCAGGAATCAGCCCCAGCATTTT
CDR3aa: CAWSVRRNQPQHF

d_gene: NA
v_gene: TRBV11-2
j_gene: TRBJ2-7
abundance: NA
CDR3nt: TGTGCCAGCAGCCCCGAAGGCCTCAAAGCCTACGAGCAGTACTTC
CDR3aa: CASSPEGLKAYEQYF

d_gene: TRBD1
v_gene: TRBV6-5
j_gene: TRBJ1-1
abundance: NA
CDR3nt: TGTGCCAGCAGTTGGGGACAGCTGAACACTGAAGCTTTCTTT
CDR3aa: CASSWGQLNTEAFF

d_gene: NA
v_gene: TRBV29-1
j_gene: TRBJ1-2
abundance: NA
CDR3nt: TGCAGCGTTGACCCGGACAACTATGGCTACACCTTC
CDR3aa: CSVDPDNYGYTF

d_gene: NA
v_gene: TRBV5-5
j_gene: TRBJ1-2
abundance: NA
CDR3nt: TGTGCCAGCAGCTTGGCCGTGGGGCGTCGGTATGGCTACACCTTC
CDR3aa: CASSLAVGRRYGYTF

d_gene: NA
v_gene: TRBV12-2
j_gene: TRBJ2-7
abundance: NA
CDR3nt: TGTGCAAGTCGCTTAGCTCTCCAGGTCAACCCCTACGAGCAGTACTTC
CDR3aa: CASRLALQVNPYEQYF

d_gene: TRBD1
v_gene: TRBV27
j_gene: TRBJ1-5
abundance: NA
CDR3nt: TGTGCCAGCAGTTTATGGGGACAGGGGCCTCAGCCCCAGCATTTT
CDR3aa: CASSLWGQGPQPQHF

d_gene: NA
v_gene: TRBV9
j_gene: TRBJ2-7
abundance: NA
CDR3nt: TGTGCCAGCAGCGTAGGGTCCTCCTACGAGCAGTACTTC
CDR3aa: CASSVGSSYEQYF

d_gene: TRBD1
v_gene: TRBV19
j_gene: TRBJ2-7
abundance: NA
CDR3nt: TGTGCCAGTAGTCCCGGGGGGACAGGGGGCGGTTACGAGCAGTACTTC
CDR3aa: CASSPGGTGGGYEQYF

d_gene: NA
v_gene: TRBV19
j_gene: TRBJ1-2
abundance: NA
CDR3nt: TGTGCCAGTAGCCAGGGACAAGACCTTGGCTACACCTTC
CDR3aa: CASSQGQDLGYTF

d_gene: TRBD1
v_gene: TRBV10-2
j_gene: TRBJ2-7
abundance: NA
CDR3nt: TGCGCCAGCAGTGGACAGGGGGCTTACGAGCAGTACTTC
CDR3aa: CASSGQGAYEQYF

d_gene: NA
v_gene: TRBV30
j_gene: TRBJ1-5
abundance: once
CDR3nt: TGTGCCTGGAGTGTACTAGGGGATAGCAATCAGCCCCAGCATTTT
CDR3aa: CAWSVLGDSNQPQHF

d_gene: NA
v_gene: TRBV18
j_gene: TRBJ2-4
abundance: NA
CDR3nt: TGTGCCAGCTCACGGGAGACAGGTCGTATGGACATTCAGTACTTC
CDR3aa: CASSRETGRMDIQYF

d_gene: NA
v_gene: TRBV19
j_gene: TRBJ1-5
abundance: NA
CDR3nt: TGTGCCAGTAGTCCCGGTGGGCGGGGGGCTCAGCCCCAGCATTTT
CDR3aa: CASSPGGRGAQPQHF

d_gene: TRBD2
v_gene: TRBV6-4
j_gene: TRBJ2-5
abundance: NA
CDR3nt: TGTGCCAGCAGTGACTCGGCTAGCGGGGGGCAAGAGACCCAGTACTTC
CDR3aa: CASSDSASGGQETQYF

d_gene: NA
v_gene: TRBV12-3/TRBV12-4
j_gene: TRBJ1-1
abundance: once
CDR3nt: TGTGCCAGCAGTCCCCACGGGGTTCCTGAAGCTTTCTTT
CDR3aa: CASSPHGVPEAFF

d_gene: TRBD1
v_gene: TRBV3-1/TRBV3-2
j_gene: TRBJ1-2
abundance: NA
CDR3nt: TGTGCCAGCAACACAGGGGGCGTTCGCTATGGCTACACCTTC
CDR3aa: CASNTGGVRYGYTF

d_gene: TRBD1
v_gene: TRBV24-1
j_gene: TRBJ1-5
abundance: NA
CDR3nt: TGTGCCACCAGTGACGGACAGGTGGGACAGCCCCAGCATTTT
CDR3aa: CATSDGQVGQPQHF

d_gene: NA
v_gene: TRBV10-3
j_gene: TRBJ2-2
abundance: NA
CDR3nt: TGTGCCATCAGTGAAGGCGGCGGCGCGAACACCGGGGAGCTGTTTTTT
CDR3aa: CAISEGGGANTGELFF

d_gene: NA
v_gene: TRBV7-2
j_gene: TRBJ1-5
abundance: NA
CDR3nt: TGTGCCAGCAGCTTAGCGCCGGGTTTGAGGCAGCCCCAGCATTTT
CDR3aa: CASSLAPGLRQPQHF

d_gene: NA
v_gene: TRBV7-9
j_gene: TRBJ1-6
abundance: once
CDR3nt: TGTGCCAGCAGCTTGGCAGGGGCGGTCGGTTCACCCCTCCACTTT
CDR3aa: CASSLAGAVGSPLHF

d_gene: TRBD1
v_gene: TRBV18
j_gene: TRBJ2-7
abundance: NA
CDR3nt: TGTGCCAGCTCACAAGGGACAGGGAGGGAATACGAGCAGTACTTC
CDR3aa: CASSQGTGREYEQYF

d_gene: NA
v_gene: TRBV6-5
j_gene: TRBJ1-1
abundance: NA
CDR3nt: TGTGCCAGCAGTAGACAGCTGAACACTGAAGCTTTCTTT
CDR3aa: CASSRQLNTEAFF

d_gene: NA
v_gene: TRBV12-3/TRBV12-4
j_gene: TRBJ2-2
abundance: once
CDR3nt: TGTGCCAGCAGCTGGGACTTAACCGGGGAGCTGTTTTTT
CDR3aa: CASSWDLTGELFF

d_gene: NA
v_gene: TRBV29-1
j_gene: TRBJ2-3
abundance: NA
CDR3nt: TGCAGCGTTGACCGACCGAGCACAGATACGCAGTATTTT
CDR3aa: CSVDRPSTDTQYF

d_gene: TRBD1
v_gene: TRBV24-1
j_gene: TRBJ2-7
abundance: NA
CDR3nt: TGTGCCACCAGTGACCCCCGACAGGGTTCGTATGAGCAGTACTTC
CDR3aa: CATSDPRQGSYEQYF

d_gene: TRBD2
v_gene: TRBV11-2
j_gene: TRBJ2-5
abundance: NA
CDR3nt: TGTGCCAGCAGCTTAGAACTAGCGGGGAAGACCCAGTACTTC
CDR3aa: CASSLELAGKTQYF

d_gene: TRBD2
v_gene: TRBV2
j_gene: TRBJ2-1
abundance: NA
CDR3nt: TGTGCCAGCAGTGCGTCTAGCGGGGGGTTGGGTGAGCAGTTCTTC
CDR3aa: CASSASSGGLGEQFF

d_gene: NA
v_gene: TRBV6-5
j_gene: TRBJ1-5
abundance: NA
CDR3nt: TGTGCCAGCAGTTATTGGGGAAATAGCAATCAGCCCCAGCATTTT
CDR3aa: CASSYWGNSNQPQHF

d_gene: NA
v_gene: TRBV7-3
j_gene: TRBJ1-2
abundance: NA
CDR3nt: TGTGCCAGCAGCTTGATAGGAAAGGGTGGCTACACCTTC
CDR3aa: CASSLIGKGGYTF